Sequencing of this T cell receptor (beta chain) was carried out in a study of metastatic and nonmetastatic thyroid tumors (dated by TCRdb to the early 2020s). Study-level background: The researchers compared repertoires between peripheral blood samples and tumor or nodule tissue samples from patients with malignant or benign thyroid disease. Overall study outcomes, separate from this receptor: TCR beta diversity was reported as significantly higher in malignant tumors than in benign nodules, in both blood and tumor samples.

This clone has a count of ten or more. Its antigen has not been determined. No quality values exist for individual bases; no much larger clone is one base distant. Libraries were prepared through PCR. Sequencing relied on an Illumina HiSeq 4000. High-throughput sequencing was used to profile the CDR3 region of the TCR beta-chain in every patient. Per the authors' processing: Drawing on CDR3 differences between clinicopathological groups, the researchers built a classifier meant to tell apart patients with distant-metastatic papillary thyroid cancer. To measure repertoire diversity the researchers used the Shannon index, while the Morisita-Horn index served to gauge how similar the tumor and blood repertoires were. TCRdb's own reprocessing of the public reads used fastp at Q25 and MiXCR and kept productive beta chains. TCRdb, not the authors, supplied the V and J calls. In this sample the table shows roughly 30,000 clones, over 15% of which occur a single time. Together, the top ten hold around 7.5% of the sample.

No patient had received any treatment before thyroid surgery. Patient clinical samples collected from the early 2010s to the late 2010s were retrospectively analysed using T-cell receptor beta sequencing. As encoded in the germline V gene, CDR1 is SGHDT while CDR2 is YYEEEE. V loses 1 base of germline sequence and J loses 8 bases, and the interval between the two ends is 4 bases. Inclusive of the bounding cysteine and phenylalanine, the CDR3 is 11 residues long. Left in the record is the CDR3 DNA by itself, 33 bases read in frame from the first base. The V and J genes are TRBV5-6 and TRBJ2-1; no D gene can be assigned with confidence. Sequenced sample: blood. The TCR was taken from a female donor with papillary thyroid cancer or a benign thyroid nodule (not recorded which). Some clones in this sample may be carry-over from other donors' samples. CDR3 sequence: CASSLYHEQFF. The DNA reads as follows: TGTGCCAGCAGCTTGTACCATGAGCAGTTCTTC.